A single sample is the source of the 25 T cell receptor beta chains below, sequenced in a study of graft-versus-host responses after intestinal transplantation. The antigens of these receptors remain unknown. Using immunoSEQ multiplex PCR, the repertoire was profiled, and TCRdb retains in-frame clones only, with some absent. The sample has 75,000 to 95,000 clones; approximately 90% are singletons. The sequenced sample was unstimulated CD4+ T cells sorted from spleen or lymph node cells, obtained before transplant. These receptors were taken from a human donor who was the organ donor for an intestinal transplant.

CDR3 amino acids: CASSQQWTGGRYEQYF. For the CDR3, the DNA is TGTGCCAGCAGTCAACAATGGACAGGGGGCAGGTACGAGCAGTACTTC. The chain is built from TRBV27 and TRBJ2-7; 11 positions agree with TRBD1. The CDR3 contains 16 residues. The V gene end was trimmed by 5 bases and the J gene end by 4 bases; junction bases not matched to a gene: 10. The germline gives CDR1 MNHEY, CDR2 SMNVEV (reference sequence).

The chain uses TRBV28 and TRBJ1-3, with 7 bases fitting TRBD1. J gave up 0 bases and V 4 bases, and 3 bases lay outside the gene matches. Germline lookup yields CDR1 MDHEN and CDR2 SYDVKM. This CDR3 has 15 residues. Written as DNA, the CDR3 is TGTGCCAGCAGTTCAGGGGACAGCTCTGGAAACACCATATATTTT. Its protein is CASSSGDSSGNTIYF.

The chain employs TRBV7-8 and TRBJ2-7, with 8 bases aligning to TRBD1. From germline, CDR1 is SGHVS and CDR2 FQNEAQ. This CDR3 region has 15 residues. The junction had 10 bases not matched to a gene; V was cut back by 5 bases and J by 4 bases. For the CDR3, the DNA is TGTGCCAGCAGCCCGTTTTACAGGGGGAGATACGAGCAGTACTTC. This sequence encodes CASSPFYRGRYEQYF.

The J gene is TRBJ1-2, the V gene TRBV30; TRBD1 is a possible D gene (5 bases). Between the trimmed V and J ends, which lost 2 bases and 8 bases, there was a span of 21 bases. CDR1 is GTSNPN, CDR2 SVGIG, per germline (reference sequence). The CDR3 runs to 15 residues. CDR3 sequence (DNA): TGTGCCTGGAGTATACCCTACAGGAGTGCTCGGGGCTACACCTTC. Amino acids: CAWSIPYRSARGYTF.

This chain connects TRBV6-1 to TRBJ2-7; perhaps TRBD2 as D (6 bases). Germline-derived CDR1 and CDR2 are MNHNS and SASEGT. The V end was cut by 6 bases, the J end by 2 bases, with 14 bases between. The CDR3 loop spans 14 amino acids. The CDR3 sequence is CASRYMGLAYEQYF. For the CDR3, the DNA is TGTGCCAGCAGATATATGGGACTGGCCTACGAGCAGTACTTC.

This chain links TRBV6-1 with TRBJ1-1; 8 bases fit TRBD1. This CDR3 comprises 11 residues. Looked up from germline, CDR1 is MNHNS and CDR2 is SASEGT. V dropped 8 bases and J dropped 8; count of bases not matched to a gene: 4. DNA of the CDR3: TGTGCCAGCGGTAGACAGGGGGAAGCTTTCTTT. Translated: CASGRQGEAFF.

The genes are TRBV9 and TRBJ2-3; TRBD1 is a possible D gene (8 bases). Trimming left V 4 bases short and J 5 bases short, with 17 bases between. Germline CDR1 reads SGDLS; CDR2 reads YYNGEE. The CDR3 totals 15 residues. This CDR3 reads CASSPRTGREDTQYF. The CDR3 DNA is TGTGCCAGCAGCCCGCGGACAGGGAGGGAAGATACGCAGTATTTT.

The chain links TRBV6-1 to TRBJ1-2, with TRBD1 identical over 7 bases. Trimming removed 2 bases from V and 6 bases from J; junction bases left unmatched: 3. CDR1 and CDR2 (germline): MNHNS, SASEGT. The CDR3 length is 13 residues. Written as DNA, the CDR3 is TGTGCCAGCAGTGAAACCGGACAGGATGGCTACACCTTC. It encodes CASSETGQDGYTF.

This clone was counted a few times. The CDR3 loop reads CASSSQGAEGYTF. DNA for the CDR3: TGTGCCAGCAGTTCACAGGGGGCCGAAGGCTACACCTTC. The chain couples TRBV6-5 to TRBJ1-2; 9 bases map to TRBD1. CDR3 size: 13 residues. V was clipped by 4 bases and J by 8 bases; unmatched bases: 5. Germline CDR1 MNHEY, CDR2 SVGAGI.

This clone was counted a few times. The chain couples TRBV6-5 to TRBJ2-7; TRBD1 aligns across 8 bases. This CDR3 region has 14 residues. CDR1 is MNHEY and CDR2 is SVGAGI in the germline V gene. J gave up 6 bases and V 6 bases, and 10 bases lay outside the gene matches. The chain's CDR3 is CASSPTGGRVEQYF. Here the CDR3 DNA reads TGTGCCAGCAGCCCAACAGGGGGACGGGTCGAGCAGTACTTC.

J is TRBJ2-5 and V is TRBV11-2, with TRBD2 identical over 14 bases. The junction had 6 bases not matched to a gene; V was cut back by 5 bases and J by 4 bases. CDR3 length: 16 residues. Germline V CDR1 and CDR2: SGHAT, FQNNGV. The CDR3 sequence: CASSPGLAGGSETQYF. The CDR3 nucleotides are TGTGCCAGCAGCCCAGGACTAGCGGGGGGTTCAGAGACCCAGTACTTC.

The chain employs TRBV20-1 and TRBJ2-3; D is unresolved. CDR1 and CDR2 from the germline V gene are DFQATT and SNEGSKA (reference sequence). The CDR3 extends over 11 amino acids. Trimming cost V 3 bases and J 6 bases, with 7 bases left between them. In DNA form, the CDR3 reads TGCAGTGCTAGCCCCGTTGATACGCAGTATTTT. It translates to CSASPVDTQYF.

This clone showed up just a few times. The V and J genes are TRBV30 and TRBJ1-3; TRBD1 aligns across 7 bases. The CDR3 runs to 12 residues. The trim removed 4 bases at V and 3 bases at J, leaving 0 bases unmatched. The V gene's germline CDR1 is GTSNPN and CDR2 SVGIG (reference sequence). The CDR3 nucleotides read TGTGCCTGGACAGGGGGTGGAAACACCATATATTTT. Translating gives CAWTGGGNTIYF.

The chain uses TRBV27 and TRBJ2-5, with 11 bases that match TRBD2. Losses at the gene ends were 5 bases for V and 4 bases for J; bases not matched to a gene: 3. This CDR3 is 14 amino acids long. The germline CDR1 and CDR2 sequences are MNHEY and SMNVEV (reference sequence). Here the CDR3 reads CASSTGTSGETQYF. In DNA, the CDR3 is TGTGCCAGCAGTACCGGGACTAGCGGAGAGACCCAGTACTTC.

This rearrangement joins TRBV5-5 to TRBJ2-7; TRBD1 might be the D (6 bases). The ends were cut back, 2 bases at V and 5 bases at J, with 14 bases in the middle. This CDR3 comprises 14 residues. Per germline, CDR1 SGHKS and CDR2 YYEKEE (reference sequence). The CDR3 region is CASSFSGQLNEQYF. DNA of the CDR3: TGTGCCAGCAGCTTTTCCGGACAGCTCAACGAGCAGTACTTC.

The count of this clone is one. This chain's CDR3 is CAWSVRSGVGGGRYGYTF. The CDR3 nucleotides are TGTGCCTGGAGTGTACGAAGCGGGGTGGGGGGTGGCCGGTATGGCTACACCTTC. The V and J genes are TRBV30 and TRBJ1-2; a possible D gene is TRBD1 (5 bases). Trimming left V 0 bases short and J 5 bases short, with 25 bases between. In germline, CDR1 is GTSNPN, CDR2 SVGIG (reference sequence). The CDR3 has 18 residues.

The chain recombines TRBV29-1 with TRBJ1-2; no reliable D call. The CDR3 length is 12 residues. V was cut by 3 bases and J by 5 bases, with 10 bases left in between. Germline V gene lookup returns CDR1 SQVTM and CDR2 ANQGSEA. For the CDR3, the DNA is TGCAGCGTTGACAGACCGACTTATGGCTACACCTTC. It translates to CSVDRPTYGYTF.

The chain links TRBV19 to TRBJ2-5; tentatively, D is TRBD1 (5 bases). The CDR3 runs 15 residues. V was shortened by 5 bases and J by 5 bases, with 18 bases between the two germline ends. Germline assignment: CDR1 LNHDA and CDR2 SQIVND (reference sequence). CDR3 sequence reads: CASSLQGPASETQYF. DNA for the CDR3: TGTGCCAGTAGTCTGCAGGGCCCCGCGAGTGAGACCCAGTACTTC.

This chain connects TRBV18 to TRBJ2-3, with 8 bases aligning to TRBD1. The CDR3 loop spans 20 amino acids. Germline loops: CDR1 KGHSH, CDR2 LQKENI. V shed 3 bases, J shed 1 base, and the junction held 18 bases outside the gene matches. In nucleotides, the CDR3 is TGTGCCAGCTCACCGAAAACAGGACAGGGATTGACCCTACGCACAGATACGCAGTATTTT. This translates into CASSPKTGQGLTLRTDTQYF.

This chain uses TRBV9 with TRBJ2-2; D ambiguous. Germline V gene data show CDR1 as SGDLS and CDR2 as YYNGEE. There are 14 residues in the CDR3. Trimming pared 0 bases from V and 3 bases from J, leaving 6 bases between. The DNA for the CDR3 is TGTGCCAGCAGCGTAGCTACTTACACCGGGGAGCTGTTTTTT. It encodes CASSVATYTGELFF. Together with reference TRBV9 and TRBJ2-2, the CDR3 gives the full variable domain: DSGVTQTPKHLITATGQRVTLRCSPRSGDLSVYWYQQSLDQGLQFLIQYYNGEERAKGNILERFSAQQFPDLHSELNLSSLELGDSALYFCASSVATYTGELFFGEGSRLTVL.

The chain is built from TRBV5-4 and TRBJ1-2, with D perhaps TRBD1 (5 bases). The CDR3 length is 14 residues. Germline assignment: CDR1 SGHNT and CDR2 YYREEE (reference sequence). Between the trimmed V and J ends, which lost 3 bases and 8 bases, there was a span of 17 bases. The chain's CDR3 is CASSWTHSSLGYTF. In DNA form, the CDR3 reads TGTGCCAGCAGCTGGACACACAGCTCCCTGGGCTACACCTTC.

The chain links TRBV6-6 to TRBJ2-1; no definite D call. Deletions cut 9 bases from V and 6 bases from J, with 12 bases between. The V gene's germline CDR1 is MNHNY and CDR2 SVGAGI (reference sequence). CDR3 size: 12 residues. The CDR3 region is CASARSFNEQFF. The CDR3 DNA reads TGTGCCAGTGCGAGGTCATTCAATGAGCAGTTCTTC.

The chain joins TRBV7-8 to TRBJ1-1, with 8 bases that match TRBD1. The trim removed 3 bases at V and 1 base at J, leaving 7 bases unmatched. The CDR3 is 16 amino acids. Germline CDR1 and CDR2: SGHVS and FQNEAQ. The CDR3 spells CASSFRQGYTNTEAFF. The CDR3 region has the DNA TGTGCCAGCAGCTTTAGACAGGGGTACACGAACACTGAAGCTTTCTTT.

The genes are TRBV5-5 and TRBJ1-1, with D tentatively TRBD1 (6 bases). Trimming pared 1 base from V and 1 base from J, leaving 11 bases between. The germline CDR1 and CDR2 sequences are SGHKS and YYEKEE (reference sequence). CDR3 size: 15 residues. In nucleotides, the CDR3 is TGTGCCAGCAGCTTGTACCACAGGGCGAACACTGAAGCTTTCTTT. Translated: CASSLYHRANTEAFF.

The chain is built from TRBV10-3 and TRBJ2-3, with 9 positions matching TRBD2. V lost 4 bases, J lost 1 base, and 0 bases stayed unmatched. From germline, CDR1 is ENHRY and CDR2 SYGVKD. This CDR3 is built from 14 residues. For the CDR3, the DNA is TGTGCCATCAGTGGGACTAGCGGCACAGATACGCAGTATTTT. Amino acids: CAISGTSGTDTQYF.